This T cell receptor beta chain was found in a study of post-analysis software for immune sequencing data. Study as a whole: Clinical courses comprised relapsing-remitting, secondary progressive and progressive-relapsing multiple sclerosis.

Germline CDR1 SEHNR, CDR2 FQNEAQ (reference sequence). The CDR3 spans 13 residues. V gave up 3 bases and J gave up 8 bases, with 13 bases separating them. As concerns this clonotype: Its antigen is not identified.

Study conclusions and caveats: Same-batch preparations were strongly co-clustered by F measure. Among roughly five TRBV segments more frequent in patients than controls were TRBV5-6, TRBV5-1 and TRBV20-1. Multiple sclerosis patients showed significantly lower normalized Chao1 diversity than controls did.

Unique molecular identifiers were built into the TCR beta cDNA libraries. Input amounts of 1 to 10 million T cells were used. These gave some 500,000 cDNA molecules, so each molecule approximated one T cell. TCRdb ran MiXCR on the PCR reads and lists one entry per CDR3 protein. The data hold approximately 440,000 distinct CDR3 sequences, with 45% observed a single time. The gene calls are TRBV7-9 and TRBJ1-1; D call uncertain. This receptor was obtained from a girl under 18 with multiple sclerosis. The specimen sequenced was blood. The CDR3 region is CASSFKVPKEAFF. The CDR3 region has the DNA TGTGCCAGCAGCTTTAAAGTCCCGAAAGAAGCTTTCTTT.